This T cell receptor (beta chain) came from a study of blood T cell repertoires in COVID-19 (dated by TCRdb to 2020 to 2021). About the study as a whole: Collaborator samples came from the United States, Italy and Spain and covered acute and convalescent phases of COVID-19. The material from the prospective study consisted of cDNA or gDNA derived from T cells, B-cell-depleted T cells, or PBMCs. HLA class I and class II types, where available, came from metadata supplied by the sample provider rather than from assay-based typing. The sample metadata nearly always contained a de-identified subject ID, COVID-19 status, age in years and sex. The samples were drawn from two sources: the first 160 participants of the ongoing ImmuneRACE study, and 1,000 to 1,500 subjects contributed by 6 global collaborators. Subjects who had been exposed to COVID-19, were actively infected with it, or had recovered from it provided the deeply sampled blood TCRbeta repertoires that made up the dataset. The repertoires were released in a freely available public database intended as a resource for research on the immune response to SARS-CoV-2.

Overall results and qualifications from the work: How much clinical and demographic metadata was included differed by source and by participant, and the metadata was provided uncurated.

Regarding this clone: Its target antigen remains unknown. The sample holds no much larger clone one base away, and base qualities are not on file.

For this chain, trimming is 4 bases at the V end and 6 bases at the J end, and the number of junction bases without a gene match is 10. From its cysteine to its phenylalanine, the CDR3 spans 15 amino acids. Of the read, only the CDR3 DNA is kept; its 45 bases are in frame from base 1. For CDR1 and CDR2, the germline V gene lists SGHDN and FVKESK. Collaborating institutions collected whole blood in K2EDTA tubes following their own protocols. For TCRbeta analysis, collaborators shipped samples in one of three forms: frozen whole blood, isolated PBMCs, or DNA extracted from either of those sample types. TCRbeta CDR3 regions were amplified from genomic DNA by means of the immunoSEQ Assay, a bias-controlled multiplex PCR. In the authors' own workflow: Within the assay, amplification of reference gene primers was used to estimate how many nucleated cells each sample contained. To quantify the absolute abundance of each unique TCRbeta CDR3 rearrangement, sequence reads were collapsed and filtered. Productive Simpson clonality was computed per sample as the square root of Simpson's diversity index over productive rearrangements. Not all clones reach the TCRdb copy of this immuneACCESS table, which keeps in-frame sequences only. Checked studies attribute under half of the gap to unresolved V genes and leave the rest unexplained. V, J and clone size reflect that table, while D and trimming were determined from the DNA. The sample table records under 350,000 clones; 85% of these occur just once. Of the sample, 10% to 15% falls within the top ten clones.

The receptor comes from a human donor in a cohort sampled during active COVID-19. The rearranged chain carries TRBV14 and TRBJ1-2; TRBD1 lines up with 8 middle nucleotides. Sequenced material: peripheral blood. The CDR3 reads CASSPSSRGRDGYTF. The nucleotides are TGTGCCAGCAGCCCTTCAAGCAGGGGGCGCGATGGCTACACCTTC.